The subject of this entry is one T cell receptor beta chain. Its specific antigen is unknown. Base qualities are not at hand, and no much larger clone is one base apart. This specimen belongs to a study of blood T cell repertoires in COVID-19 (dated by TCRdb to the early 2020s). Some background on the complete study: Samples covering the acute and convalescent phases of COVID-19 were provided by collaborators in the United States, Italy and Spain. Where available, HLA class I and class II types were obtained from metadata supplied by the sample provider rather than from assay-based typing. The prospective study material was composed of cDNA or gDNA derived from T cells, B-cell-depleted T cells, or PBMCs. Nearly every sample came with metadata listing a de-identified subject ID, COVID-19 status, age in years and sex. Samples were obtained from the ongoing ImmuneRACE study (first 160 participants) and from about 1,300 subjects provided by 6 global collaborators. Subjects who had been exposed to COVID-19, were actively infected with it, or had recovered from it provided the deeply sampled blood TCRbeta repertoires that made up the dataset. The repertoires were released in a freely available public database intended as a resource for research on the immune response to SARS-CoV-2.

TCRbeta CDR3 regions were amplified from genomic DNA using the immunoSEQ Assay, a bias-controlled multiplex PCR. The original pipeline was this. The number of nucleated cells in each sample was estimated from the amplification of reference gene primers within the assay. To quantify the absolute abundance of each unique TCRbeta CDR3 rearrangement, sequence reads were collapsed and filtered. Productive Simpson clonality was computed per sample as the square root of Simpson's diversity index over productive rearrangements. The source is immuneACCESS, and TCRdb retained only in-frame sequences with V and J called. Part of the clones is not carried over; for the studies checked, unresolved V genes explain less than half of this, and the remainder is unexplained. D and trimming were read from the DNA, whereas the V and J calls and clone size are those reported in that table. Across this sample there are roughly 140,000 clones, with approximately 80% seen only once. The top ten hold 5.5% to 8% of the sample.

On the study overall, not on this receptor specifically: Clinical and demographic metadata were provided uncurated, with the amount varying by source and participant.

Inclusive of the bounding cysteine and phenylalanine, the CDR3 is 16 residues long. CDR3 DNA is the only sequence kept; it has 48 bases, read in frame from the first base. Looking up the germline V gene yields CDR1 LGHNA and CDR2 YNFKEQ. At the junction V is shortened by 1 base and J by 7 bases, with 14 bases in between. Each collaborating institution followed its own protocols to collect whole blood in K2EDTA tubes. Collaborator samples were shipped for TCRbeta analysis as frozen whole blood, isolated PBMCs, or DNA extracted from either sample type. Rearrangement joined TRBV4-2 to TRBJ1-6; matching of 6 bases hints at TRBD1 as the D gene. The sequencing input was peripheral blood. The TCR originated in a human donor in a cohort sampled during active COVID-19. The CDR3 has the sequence CASSQVRAGTNSPLHF. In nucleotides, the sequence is TGTGCCAGCAGCCAAGTGCGGGCAGGGACAAATTCACCCCTCCACTTT.